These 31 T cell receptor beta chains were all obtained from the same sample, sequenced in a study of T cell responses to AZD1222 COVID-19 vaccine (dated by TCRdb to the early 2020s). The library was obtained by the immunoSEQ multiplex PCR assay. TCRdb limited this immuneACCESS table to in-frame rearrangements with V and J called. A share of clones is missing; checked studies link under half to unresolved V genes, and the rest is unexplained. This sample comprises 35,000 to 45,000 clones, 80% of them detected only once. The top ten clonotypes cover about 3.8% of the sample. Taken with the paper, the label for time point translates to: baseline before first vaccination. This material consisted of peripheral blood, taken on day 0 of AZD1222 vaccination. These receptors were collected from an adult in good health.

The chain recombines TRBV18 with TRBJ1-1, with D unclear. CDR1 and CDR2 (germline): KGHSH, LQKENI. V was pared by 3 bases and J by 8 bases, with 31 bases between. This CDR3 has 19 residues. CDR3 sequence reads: CASSPGLRTVRTLLREAFF. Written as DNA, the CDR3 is TGTGCCAGCTCACCGGGCCTCCGGACGGTACGAACTCTACTGAGAGAAGCTTTCTTT.

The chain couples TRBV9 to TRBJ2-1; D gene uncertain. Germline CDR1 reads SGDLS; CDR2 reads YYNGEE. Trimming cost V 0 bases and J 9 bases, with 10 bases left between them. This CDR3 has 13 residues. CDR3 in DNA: TGTGCCAGCAGCGTAGGTGTAAAGGGTGAGCAGTTCTTC. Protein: CASSVGVKGEQFF.

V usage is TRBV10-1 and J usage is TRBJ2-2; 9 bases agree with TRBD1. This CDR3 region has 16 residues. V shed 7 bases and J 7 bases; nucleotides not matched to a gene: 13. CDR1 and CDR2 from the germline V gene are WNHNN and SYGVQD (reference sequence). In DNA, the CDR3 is TGCGCCAGCATCTCTTTACAGGGGGCGCGGGACGGGGAGCTGTTTTTT. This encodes CASISLQGARDGELFF.

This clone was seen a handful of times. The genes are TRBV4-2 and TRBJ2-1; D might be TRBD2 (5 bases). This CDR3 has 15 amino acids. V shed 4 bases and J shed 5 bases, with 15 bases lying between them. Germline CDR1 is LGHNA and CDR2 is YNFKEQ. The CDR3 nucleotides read TGTGCCAGCAGCCGGAGTGGAGGAGGAGACAATGAGCAGTTCTTC. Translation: CASSRSGGGDNEQFF.

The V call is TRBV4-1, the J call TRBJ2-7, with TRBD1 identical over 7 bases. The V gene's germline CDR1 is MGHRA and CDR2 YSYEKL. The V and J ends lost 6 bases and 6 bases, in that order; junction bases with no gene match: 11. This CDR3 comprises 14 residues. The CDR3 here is CASSPSDRRSEQYF. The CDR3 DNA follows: TGCGCCAGCAGTCCCTCGGACAGGAGGAGCGAGCAGTACTTC.

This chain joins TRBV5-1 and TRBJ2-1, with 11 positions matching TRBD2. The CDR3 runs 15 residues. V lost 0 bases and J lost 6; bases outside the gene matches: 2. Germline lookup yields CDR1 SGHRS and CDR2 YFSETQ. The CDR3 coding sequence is TGCGCCAGCAGCTTGGGACTAGCGGGGCTCAATGAGCAGTTCTTC. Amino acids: CASSLGLAGLNEQFF.

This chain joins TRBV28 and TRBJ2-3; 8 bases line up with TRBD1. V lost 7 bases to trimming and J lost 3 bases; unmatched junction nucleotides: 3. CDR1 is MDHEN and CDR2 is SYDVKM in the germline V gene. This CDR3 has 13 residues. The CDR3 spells CASIRQGTDTQYF. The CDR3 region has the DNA TGTGCCAGCATCCGACAGGGGACAGATACGCAGTATTTT.

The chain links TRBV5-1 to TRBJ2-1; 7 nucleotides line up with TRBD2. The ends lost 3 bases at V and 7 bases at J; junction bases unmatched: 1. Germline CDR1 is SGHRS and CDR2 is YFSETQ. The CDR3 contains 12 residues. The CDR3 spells CASSWGGNEQFF. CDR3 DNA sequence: TGCGCCAGCAGCTGGGGGGGAAATGAGCAGTTCTTC.

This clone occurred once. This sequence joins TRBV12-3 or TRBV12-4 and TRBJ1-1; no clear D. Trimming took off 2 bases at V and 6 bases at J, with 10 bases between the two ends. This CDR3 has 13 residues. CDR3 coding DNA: TGTGCCAGCAGTTTACAGTTAGGGTCTGAAGCTTTCTTT. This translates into CASSLQLGSEAFF.

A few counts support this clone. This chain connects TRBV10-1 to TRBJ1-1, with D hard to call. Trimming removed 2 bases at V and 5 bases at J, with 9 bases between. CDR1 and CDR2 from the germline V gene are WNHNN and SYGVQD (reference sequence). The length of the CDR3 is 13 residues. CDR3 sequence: CASSEKEVTEAFF. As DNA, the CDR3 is TGCGCCAGCAGTGAGAAAGAGGTTACTGAAGCTTTCTTT.

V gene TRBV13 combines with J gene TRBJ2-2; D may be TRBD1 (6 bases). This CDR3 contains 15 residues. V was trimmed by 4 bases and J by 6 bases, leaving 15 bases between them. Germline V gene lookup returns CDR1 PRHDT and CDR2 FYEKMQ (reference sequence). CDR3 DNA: TGTGCCAGCAGCTCGACCTTGGGGGCTGCCGGGGAGCTGTTTTTT. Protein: CASSSTLGAAGELFF.

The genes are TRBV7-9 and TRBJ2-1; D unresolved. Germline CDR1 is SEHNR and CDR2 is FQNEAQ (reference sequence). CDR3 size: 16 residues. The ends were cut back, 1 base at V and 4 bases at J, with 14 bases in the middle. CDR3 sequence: CASSLVERVLYNEQFF. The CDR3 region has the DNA TGTGCCAGCAGCTTAGTAGAACGGGTACTATACAATGAGCAGTTCTTC.

The CDR3 region is CASSLSTGNEKLFF. As DNA, the CDR3 is TGTGCCAGCAGTCTGTCGACAGGTAATGAAAAACTGTTTTTT. The chain recombines TRBV6-5 with TRBJ1-4; D is perhaps TRBD1 (6 bases). This CDR3 spans 14 amino acids. Trimming cost V 5 bases and J 4 bases, with 11 bases left between them. CDR1 and CDR2 (germline): MNHEY, SVGAGI.

DNA for the CDR3: TGTGCCAGCAGCCACCGTAGCGGGGGGGAAGAGACCCAGTACTTC. The encoded protein is CASSHRSGGEETQYF. This rearrangement joins TRBV6-2 or TRBV6-3 to TRBJ2-5; 11 bases are a match to TRBD2. CDR1 and CDR2 from the germline V gene are MNHEY and SVGEGT. The CDR3 covers 15 residues. V trimming: 6 bases; J trimming: 3 bases; junction bases outside the gene matches: 6.

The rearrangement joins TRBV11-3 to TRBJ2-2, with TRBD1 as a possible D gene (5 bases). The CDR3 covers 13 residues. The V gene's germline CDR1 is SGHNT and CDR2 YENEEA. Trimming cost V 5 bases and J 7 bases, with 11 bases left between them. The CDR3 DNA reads TGTGCCAGCAGCCCCAAGACAGTCGGGGAGCTGTTTTTT. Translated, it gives CASSPKTVGELFF.

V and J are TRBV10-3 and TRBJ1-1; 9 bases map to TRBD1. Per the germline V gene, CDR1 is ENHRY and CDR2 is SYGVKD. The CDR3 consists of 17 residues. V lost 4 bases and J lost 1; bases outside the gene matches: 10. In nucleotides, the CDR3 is TGTGCCATCAGTGTATCTCAACCGGGACAGGGGAACACTGAAGCTTTCTTT. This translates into CAISVSQPGQGNTEAFF.

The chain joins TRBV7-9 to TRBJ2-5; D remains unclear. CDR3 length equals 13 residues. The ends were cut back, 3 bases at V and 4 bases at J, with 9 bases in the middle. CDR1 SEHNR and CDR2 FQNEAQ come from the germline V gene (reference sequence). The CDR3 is CASSFSLGETQYF. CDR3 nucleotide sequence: TGTGCCAGCAGCTTTTCCCTTGGAGAGACCCAGTACTTC.

This chain's CDR3 is CASSYRDTEAFF. As DNA, the CDR3 is TGTGCCAGCAGTTACAGGGACACTGAAGCTTTCTTT. This chain joins TRBV6-6 and TRBJ1-1; the D is unclear. Trimming cost V 2 bases and J 3 bases, with 4 bases left between them. Germline CDR1 MNHNY, CDR2 SVGAGI (reference sequence). The CDR3 runs to 12 residues.

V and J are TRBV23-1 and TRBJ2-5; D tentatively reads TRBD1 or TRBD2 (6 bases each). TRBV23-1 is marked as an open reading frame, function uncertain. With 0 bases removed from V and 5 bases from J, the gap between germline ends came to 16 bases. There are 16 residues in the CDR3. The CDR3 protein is CASSQSPPGAGETQYF. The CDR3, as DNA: TGCGCCAGCAGTCAATCTCCTCCGGGGGCTGGGGAGACCCAGTACTTC.

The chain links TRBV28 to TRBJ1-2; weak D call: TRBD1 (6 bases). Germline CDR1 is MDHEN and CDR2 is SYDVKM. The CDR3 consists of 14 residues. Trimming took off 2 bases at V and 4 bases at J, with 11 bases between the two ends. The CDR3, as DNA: TGTGCCAGCAGTTTAGTAGGCAGGGGCTATGGCTACACCTTC. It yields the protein CASSLVGRGYGYTF.

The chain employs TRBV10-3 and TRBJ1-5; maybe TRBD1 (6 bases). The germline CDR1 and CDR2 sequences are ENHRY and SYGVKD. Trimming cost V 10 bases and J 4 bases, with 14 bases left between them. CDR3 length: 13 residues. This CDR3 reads CATQAGQNQPQHF. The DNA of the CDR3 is TGTGCCACCCAAGCCGGACAGAATCAGCCCCAGCATTTT.

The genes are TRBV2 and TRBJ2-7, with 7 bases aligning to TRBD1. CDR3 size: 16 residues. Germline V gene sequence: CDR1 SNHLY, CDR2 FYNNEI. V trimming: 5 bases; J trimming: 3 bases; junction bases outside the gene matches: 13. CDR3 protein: CASSRGQPNLHYEQYF. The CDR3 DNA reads TGTGCCAGCAGTCGGGGACAGCCCAATCTCCACTACGAGCAGTACTTC. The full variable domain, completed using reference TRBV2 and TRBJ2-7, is EPEVTQTPSHQVTQMGQEVILRCVPISNHLYFYWYRQILGQKVEFLVSFYNNEISEKSEIFDDQFSVERPDGSNFTLKIRSTKLEDSAMYFCASSRGQPNLHYEQYFGPGTRLTVT.

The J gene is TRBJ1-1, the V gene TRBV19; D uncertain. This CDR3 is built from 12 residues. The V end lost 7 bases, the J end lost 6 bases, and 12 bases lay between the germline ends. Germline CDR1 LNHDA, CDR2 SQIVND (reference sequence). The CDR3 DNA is TGTGCCAGTACCCGGGAGCCCTCTGAAGCTTTCTTT. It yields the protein CASTREPSEAFF.

CDR3 in amino acids: CASSPDVFEQFF. The CDR3 bases are TGTGCCAGCAGCCCCGACGTTTTTGAGCAGTTCTTC. The chain combines TRBV3-1 (or the pseudogene TRBV3-2) with TRBJ2-1, with no clear D. Trimming cost V 4 bases and J 9 bases, with 10 bases left between them. The CDR3 extends over 12 amino acids. Germline CDR1 is LGHDT and CDR2 is YNNKEL (reference sequence).

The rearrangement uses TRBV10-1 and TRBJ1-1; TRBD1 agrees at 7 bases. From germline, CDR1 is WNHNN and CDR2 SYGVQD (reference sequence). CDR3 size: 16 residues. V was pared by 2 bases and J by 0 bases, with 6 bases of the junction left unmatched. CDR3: CASSEGRGSLNTEAFF. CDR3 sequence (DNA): TGCGCCAGCAGTGAGGGCAGGGGGTCCCTGAACACTGAAGCTTTCTTT.

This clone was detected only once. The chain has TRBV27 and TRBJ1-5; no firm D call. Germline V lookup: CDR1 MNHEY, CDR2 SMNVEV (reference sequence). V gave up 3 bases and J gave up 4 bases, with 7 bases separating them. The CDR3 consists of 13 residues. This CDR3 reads CASSFRRNQPQHF. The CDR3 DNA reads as TGTGCCAGCAGTTTTAGGAGGAATCAGCCCCAGCATTTT.

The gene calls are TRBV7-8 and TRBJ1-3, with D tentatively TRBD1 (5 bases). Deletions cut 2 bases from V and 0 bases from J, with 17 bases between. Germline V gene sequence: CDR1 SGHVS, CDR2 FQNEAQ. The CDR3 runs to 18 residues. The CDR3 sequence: CASSLRTNRPNSGNTIYF. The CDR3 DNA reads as TGTGCCAGCAGCTTACGGACGAACAGGCCGAACTCTGGAAACACCATATATTTT.

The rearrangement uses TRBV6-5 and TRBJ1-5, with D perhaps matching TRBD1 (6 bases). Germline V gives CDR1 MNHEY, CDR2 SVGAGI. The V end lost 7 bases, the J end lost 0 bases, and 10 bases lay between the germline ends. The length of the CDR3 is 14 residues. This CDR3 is CASIRTASNQPQHF. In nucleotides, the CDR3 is TGTGCCAGCATTCGGACAGCTAGCAATCAGCCCCAGCATTTT.

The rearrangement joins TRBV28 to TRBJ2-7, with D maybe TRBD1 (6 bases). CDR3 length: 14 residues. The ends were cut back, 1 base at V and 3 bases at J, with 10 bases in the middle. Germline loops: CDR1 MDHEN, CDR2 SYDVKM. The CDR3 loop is CASSLSATGYEQYF. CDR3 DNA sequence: TGTGCCAGCAGTTTATCAGCGACAGGCTACGAGCAGTACTTC.

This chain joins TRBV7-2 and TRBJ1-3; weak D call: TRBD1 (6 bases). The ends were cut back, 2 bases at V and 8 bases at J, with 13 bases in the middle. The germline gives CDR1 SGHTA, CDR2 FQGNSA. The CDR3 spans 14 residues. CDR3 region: CASSLTGASDTIYF. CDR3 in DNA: TGTGCCAGCAGCTTAACGGGGGCGAGTGACACCATATATTTT.

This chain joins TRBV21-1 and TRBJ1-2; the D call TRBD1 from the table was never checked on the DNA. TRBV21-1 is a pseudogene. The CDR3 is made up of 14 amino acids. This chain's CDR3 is CARADRPNHYGYTF. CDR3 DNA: TGTGCCAGGGCCGACAGACCTAACCACTATGGCTACACCTTC.